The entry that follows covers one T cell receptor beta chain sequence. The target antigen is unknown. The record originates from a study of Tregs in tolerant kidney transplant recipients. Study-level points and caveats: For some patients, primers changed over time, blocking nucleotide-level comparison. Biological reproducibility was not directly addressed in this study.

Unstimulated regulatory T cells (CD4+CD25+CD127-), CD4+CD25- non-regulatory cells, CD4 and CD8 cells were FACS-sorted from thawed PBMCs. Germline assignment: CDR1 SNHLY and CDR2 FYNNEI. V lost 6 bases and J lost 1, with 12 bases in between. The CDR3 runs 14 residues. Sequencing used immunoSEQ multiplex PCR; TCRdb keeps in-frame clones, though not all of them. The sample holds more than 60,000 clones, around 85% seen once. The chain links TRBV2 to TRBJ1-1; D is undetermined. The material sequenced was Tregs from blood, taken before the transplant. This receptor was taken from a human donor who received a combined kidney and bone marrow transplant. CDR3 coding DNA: TGTGCCAGCAGGACCGACACCAAGAACACTGAAGCTTTCTTT. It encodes CASRTDTKNTEAFF. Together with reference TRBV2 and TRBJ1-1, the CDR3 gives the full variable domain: EPEVTQTPSHQVTQMGQEVILRCVPISNHLYFYWYRQILGQKVEFLVSFYNNEISEKSEIFDDQFSVERPDGSNFTLKIRSTKLEDSAMYFCASRTDTKNTEAFFGQGTRLTVV.